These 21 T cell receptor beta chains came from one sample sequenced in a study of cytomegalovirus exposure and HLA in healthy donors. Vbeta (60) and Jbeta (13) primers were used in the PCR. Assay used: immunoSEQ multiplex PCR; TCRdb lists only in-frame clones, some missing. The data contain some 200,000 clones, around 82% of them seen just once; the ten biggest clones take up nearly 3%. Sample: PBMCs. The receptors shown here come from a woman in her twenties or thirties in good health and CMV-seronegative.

CDR3 sequence: CASSQVQGYEQYF. The CDR3 DNA reads as TGTGCCAGCAGCCAAGTGCAGGGCTACGAGCAGTACTTC. J is TRBJ2-7 and V is TRBV14; weak D call: TRBD1 (5 bases). This CDR3 comprises 13 residues. V shed 1 base and J shed 3 bases, with 7 bases lying between them. Germline V gives CDR1 SGHDN, CDR2 FVKESK.

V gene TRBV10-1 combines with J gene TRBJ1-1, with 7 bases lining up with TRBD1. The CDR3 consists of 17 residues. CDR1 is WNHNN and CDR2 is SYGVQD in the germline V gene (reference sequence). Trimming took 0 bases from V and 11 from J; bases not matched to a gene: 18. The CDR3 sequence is CASSESTPYETRGVAFF. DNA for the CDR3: TGCGCCAGCAGTGAGTCGACGCCGTATGAGACCAGGGGGGTTGCTTTCTTT.

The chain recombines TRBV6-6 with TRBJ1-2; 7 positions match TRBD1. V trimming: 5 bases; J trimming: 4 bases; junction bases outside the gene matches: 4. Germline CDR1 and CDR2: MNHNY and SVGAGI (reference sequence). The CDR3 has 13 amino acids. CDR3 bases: TGTGCCAGCAGTCCCTGGGACAGCTATGGCTACACCTTC. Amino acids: CASSPWDSYGYTF.

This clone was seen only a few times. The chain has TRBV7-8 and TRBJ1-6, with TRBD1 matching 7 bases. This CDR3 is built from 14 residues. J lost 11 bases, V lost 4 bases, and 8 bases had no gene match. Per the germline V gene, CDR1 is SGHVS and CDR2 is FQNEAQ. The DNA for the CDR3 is TGTGCCAGCAGCTCCGACGGGGACAGCCCACCCCTCCACTTT. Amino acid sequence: CASSSDGDSPPLHF. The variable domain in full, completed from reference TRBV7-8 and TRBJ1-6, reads GAGVSQSPRYKVAKRGQDVALRCDPISGHVSLFWYQQALGQGPEFLTYFQNEAQLDKSGLPSDRFFAERPEGSVSTLKIQRTQQEDSAVYLCASSSDGDSPPLHFGNGTRLTVT.

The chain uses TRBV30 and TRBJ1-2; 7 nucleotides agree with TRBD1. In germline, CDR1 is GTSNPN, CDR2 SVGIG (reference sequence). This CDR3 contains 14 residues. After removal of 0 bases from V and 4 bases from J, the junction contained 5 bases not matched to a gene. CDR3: CAWSVRDSFYGYTF. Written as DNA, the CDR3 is TGTGCCTGGAGTGTGAGGGACAGCTTCTATGGCTACACCTTC.

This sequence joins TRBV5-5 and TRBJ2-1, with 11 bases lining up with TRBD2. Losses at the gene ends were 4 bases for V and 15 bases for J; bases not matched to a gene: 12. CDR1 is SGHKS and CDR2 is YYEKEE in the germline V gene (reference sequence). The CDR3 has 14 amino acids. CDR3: CASSPIGTSGPRFF. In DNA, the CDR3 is TGTGCCAGCAGCCCAATTGGGACTAGCGGCCCGCGGTTCTTC.

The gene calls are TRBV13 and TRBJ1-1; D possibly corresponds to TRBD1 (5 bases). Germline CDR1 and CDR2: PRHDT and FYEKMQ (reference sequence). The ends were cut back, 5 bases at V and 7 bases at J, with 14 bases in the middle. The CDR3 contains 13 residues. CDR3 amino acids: CASSPSGTDEAFF. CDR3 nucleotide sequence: TGTGCCAGCAGCCCCTCCGGGACTGATGAAGCTTTCTTT. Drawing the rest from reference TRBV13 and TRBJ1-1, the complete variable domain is AAGVIQSPRHLIKEKRETATLKCYPIPRHDTVYWYQQGPGQDPQFLISFYEKMQSDKGSIPDRFSAQQFSDYHSELNMSSLELGDSALYFCASSPSGTDEAFFGQGTRLTVV.

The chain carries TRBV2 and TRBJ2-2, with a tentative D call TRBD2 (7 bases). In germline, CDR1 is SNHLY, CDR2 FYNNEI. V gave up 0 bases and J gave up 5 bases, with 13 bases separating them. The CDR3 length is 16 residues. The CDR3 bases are TGTGCCAGCAGTGAAGCGGGGGGGCGTAGGACCGGGGAGCTGTTTTTT. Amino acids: CASSEAGGRRTGELFF. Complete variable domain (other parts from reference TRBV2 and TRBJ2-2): EPEVTQTPSHQVTQMGQEVILRCVPISNHLYFYWYRQILGQKVEFLVSFYNNEISEKSEIFDDQFSVERPDGSNFTLKIRSTKLEDSAMYFCASSEAGGRRTGELFFGEGSRLTVL.

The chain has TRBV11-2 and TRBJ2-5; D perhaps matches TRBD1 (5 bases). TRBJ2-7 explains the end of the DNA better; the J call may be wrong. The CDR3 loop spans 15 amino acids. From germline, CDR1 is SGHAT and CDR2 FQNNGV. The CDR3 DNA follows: TGTGCCAGCAGCTTAGGGGCAGGGCCCCTATACGAGCAGTACTTC. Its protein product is CASSLGAGPLYEQYF.

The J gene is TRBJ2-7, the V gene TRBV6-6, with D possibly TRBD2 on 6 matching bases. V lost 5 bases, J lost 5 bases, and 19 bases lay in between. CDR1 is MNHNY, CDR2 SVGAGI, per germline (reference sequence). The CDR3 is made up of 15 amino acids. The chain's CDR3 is CASSGGTATGNEQYF. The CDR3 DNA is TGTGCCAGCAGTGGCGGGACGGCTACGGGAAACGAGCAGTACTTC.

The CDR3 DNA follows: TGTGCCAGCAGCCCCCGGTCCCTATACAATGAGCAGTTCTTC. It codes for CASSPRSLYNEQFF. The chain uses TRBV13 and TRBJ2-1; D is unclear. The CDR3 is 14 residues long. Germline CDR1 reads PRHDT; CDR2 reads FYEKMQ (reference sequence). V was shortened by 5 bases and J by 4 bases, with 12 bases between the two germline ends.

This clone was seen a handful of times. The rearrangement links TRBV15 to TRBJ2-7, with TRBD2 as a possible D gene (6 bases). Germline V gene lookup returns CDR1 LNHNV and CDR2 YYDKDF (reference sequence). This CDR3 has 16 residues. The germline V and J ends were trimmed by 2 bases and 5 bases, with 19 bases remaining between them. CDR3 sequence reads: CATSRPGGRRVDEQYF. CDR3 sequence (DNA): TGTGCCACCAGCAGACCCGGAGGGAGGAGAGTTGACGAGCAGTACTTC.

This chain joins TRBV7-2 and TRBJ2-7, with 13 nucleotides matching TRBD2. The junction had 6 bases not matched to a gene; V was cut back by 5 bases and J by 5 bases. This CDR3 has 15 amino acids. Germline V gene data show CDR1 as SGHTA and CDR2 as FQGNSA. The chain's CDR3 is CASSARLAGGHEQYF. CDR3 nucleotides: TGTGCCAGCAGCGCCCGACTAGCGGGGGGACACGAGCAGTACTTC. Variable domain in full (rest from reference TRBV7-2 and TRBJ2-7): GAGVSQSPSNKVTEKGKDVELRCDPISGHTALYWYRQSLGQGLEFLIYFQGNSAPDKSGLPSDRFSAERTGGSVSTLTIQRTQQEDSAVYLCASSARLAGGHEQYFGPGTRLTVT.

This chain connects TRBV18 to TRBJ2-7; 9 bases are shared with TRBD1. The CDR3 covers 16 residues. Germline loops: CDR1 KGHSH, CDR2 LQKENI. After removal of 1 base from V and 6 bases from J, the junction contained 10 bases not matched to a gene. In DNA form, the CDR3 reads TGTGCCAGCTCACCACAGCGAGGCGAGACAGGGGGCGAGCAGTACTTC. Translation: CASSPQRGETGGEQYF.

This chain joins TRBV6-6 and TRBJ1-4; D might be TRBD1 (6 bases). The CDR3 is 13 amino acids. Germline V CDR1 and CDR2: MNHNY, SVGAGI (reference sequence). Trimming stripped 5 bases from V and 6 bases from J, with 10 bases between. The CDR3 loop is CASSTDRHEKLFF. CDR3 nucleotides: TGTGCCAGCAGTACGGACAGACATGAAAAACTGTTTTTT.

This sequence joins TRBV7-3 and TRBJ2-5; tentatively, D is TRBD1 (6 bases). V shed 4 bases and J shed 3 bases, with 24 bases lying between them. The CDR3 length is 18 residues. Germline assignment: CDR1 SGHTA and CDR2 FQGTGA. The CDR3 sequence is CASSSGSRGPVLEETQYF. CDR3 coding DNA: TGTGCCAGCAGCTCGGGCTCCAGGGGTCCTGTTCTTGAAGAGACCCAGTACTTC. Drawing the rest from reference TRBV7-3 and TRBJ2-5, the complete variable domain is GAGVSQTPSNKVTEKGKYVELRCDPISGHTALYWYRQSLGQGPEFLIYFQGTGAADDSGLPNDRFFAVRPEGSVSTLKIQRTERGDSAVYLCASSSGSRGPVLEETQYFGPGTRLLVL.

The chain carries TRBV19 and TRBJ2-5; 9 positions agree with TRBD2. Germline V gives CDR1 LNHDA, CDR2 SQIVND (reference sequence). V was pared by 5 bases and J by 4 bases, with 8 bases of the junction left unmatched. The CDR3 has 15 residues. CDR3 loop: CASSLQRGEGETQYF. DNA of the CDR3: TGTGCCAGTAGTCTTCAGCGGGGGGAAGGAGAGACCCAGTACTTC. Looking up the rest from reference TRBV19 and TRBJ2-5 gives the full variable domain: DGGITQSPKYLFRKEGQNVTLSCEQNLNHDAMYWYRQDPGQGLRLIYYSQIVNDFQKGDIAEGYSVSREKKESFPLTVTSAQKNPTAFYLCASSLQRGEGETQYFGPGTRLLVL.

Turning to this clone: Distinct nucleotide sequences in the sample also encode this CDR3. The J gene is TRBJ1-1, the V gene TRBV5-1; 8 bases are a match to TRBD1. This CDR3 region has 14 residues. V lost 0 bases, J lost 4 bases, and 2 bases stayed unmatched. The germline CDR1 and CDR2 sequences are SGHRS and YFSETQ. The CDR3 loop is CASSLDRGFTEAFF. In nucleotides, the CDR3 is TGCGCCAGCAGCTTGGACAGGGGGTTCACTGAAGCTTTCTTT.

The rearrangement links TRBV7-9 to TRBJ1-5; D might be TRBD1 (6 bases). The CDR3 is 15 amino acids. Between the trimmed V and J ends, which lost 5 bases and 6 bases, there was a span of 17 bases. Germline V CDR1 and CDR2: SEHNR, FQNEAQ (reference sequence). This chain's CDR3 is CASSRGTGGTQPQHF. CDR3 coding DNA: TGTGCCAGCAGCCGGGGGACGGGGGGCACTCAGCCCCAGCATTTT.

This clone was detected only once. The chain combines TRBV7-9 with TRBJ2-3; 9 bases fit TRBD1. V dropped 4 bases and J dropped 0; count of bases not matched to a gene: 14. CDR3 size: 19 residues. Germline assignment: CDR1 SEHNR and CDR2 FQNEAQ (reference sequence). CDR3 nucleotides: TGTGCCAGCAGCTCGGGACAGGGCCAGAACCGATTTAGCACAGATACGCAGTATTTT. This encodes CASSSGQGQNRFSTDTQYF. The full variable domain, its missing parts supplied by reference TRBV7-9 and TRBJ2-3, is DTGVSQNPRHKITKRGQNVTFRCDPISEHNRLYWYRQTLGQGPEFLTYFQNEAQLEKSRLLSDRFSAERPKGSFSTLEIQRTEQGDSAMYLCASSSGQGQNRFSTDTQYFGPGTRLTVL.

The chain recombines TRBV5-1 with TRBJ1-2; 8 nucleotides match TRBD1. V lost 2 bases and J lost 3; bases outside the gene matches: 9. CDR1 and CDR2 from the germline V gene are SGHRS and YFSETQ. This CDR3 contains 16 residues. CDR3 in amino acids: CASSFRQGPSHYGYTF. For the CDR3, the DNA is TGCGCCAGCAGCTTTCGACAGGGGCCCTCCCACTATGGCTACACCTTC.